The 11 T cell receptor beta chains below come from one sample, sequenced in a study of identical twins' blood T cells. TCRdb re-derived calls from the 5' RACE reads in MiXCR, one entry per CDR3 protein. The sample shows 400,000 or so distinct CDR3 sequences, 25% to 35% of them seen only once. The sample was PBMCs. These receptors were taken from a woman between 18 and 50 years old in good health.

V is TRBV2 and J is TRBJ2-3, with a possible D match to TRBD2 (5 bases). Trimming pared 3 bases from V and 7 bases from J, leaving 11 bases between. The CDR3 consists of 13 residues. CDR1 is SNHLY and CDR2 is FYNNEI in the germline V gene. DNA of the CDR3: TGTGCCAGCAGTGACGCGGGTTCAAATACGCAGTATTTT. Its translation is CASSDAGSNTQYF.

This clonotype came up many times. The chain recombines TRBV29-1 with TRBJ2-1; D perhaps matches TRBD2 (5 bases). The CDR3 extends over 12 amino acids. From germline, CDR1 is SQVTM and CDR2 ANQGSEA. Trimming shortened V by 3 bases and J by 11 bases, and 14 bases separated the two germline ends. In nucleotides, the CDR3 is TGCAGCGTTGACCAGGACGACTATCAGCAGTTCTTC. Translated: CSVDQDDYQQFF.

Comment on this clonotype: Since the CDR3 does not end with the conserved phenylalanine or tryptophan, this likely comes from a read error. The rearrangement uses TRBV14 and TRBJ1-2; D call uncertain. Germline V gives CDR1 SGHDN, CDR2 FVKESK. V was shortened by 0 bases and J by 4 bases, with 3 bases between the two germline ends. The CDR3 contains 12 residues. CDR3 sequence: CASSQDGYGYTS. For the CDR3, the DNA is TGTGCCAGCAGCCAAGATGGCTATGGCTACACCTCC.

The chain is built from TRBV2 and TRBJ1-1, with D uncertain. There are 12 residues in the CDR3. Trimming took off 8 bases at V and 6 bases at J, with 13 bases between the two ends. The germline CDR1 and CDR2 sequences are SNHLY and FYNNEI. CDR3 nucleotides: TGTGCCAGCTGTACAGATGGGGCTGAAGCTTTCTTT. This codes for CASCTDGAEAFF.

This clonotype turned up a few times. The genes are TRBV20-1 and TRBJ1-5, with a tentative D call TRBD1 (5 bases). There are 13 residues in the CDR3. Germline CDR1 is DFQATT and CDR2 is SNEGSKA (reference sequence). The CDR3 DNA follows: TGCAGCGGGGCCGAGGGATTCAATCAGCCCCAGCATTTT. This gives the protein CSGAEGFNQPQHF.

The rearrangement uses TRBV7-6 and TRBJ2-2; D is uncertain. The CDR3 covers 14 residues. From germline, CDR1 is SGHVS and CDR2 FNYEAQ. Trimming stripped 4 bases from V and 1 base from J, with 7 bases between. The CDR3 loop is CASSYNQNTGELFF. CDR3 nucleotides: TGTGCCAGCAGCTACAACCAGAACACCGGGGAGCTGTTTTTT.

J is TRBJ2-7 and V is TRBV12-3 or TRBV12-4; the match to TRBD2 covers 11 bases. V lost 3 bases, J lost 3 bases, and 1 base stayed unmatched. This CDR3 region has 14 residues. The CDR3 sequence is CASSLTSGNYEQYF. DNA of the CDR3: TGTGCCAGCAGTTTGACTAGCGGGAACTACGAGCAGTACTTC.

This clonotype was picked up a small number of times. The CDR3 DNA follows: TGTGCCAGCAGCCGTCTAGCGGGAGTAGGGACTTCCTACGAGCAGTACTTC. This translates into CASSRLAGVGTSYEQYF. The chain carries TRBV6-1 and TRBJ2-7; 10 positions agree with TRBD2. V dropped 6 bases and J dropped 1; count of bases not matched to a gene: 12. Germline V gives CDR1 MNHNS, CDR2 SASEGT. The CDR3 is 17 residues long.

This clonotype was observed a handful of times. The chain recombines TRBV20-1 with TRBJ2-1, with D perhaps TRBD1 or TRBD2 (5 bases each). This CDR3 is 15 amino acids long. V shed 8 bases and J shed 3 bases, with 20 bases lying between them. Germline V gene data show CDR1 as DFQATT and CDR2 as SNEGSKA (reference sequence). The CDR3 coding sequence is TGCAGTTGGGATCGGGGCTTGGGGGACTACAATGAGCAGTTCTTC. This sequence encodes CSWDRGLGDYNEQFF.

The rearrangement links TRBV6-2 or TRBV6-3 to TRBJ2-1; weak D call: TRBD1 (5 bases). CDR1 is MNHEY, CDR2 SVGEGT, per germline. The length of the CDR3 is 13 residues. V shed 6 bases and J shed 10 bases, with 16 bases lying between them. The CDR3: CASSFSFRVEQFF. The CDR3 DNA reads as TGTGCCAGCAGCTTCAGCTTCAGGGTCGAGCAGTTCTTC.

Here the CDR3 DNA reads TGTGCCAGCAGCTTGCGAGGATACACAGATACGCAGTATTTT. It translates to CASSLRGYTDTQYF. This chain links TRBV11-3 with TRBJ2-3; no reliable D call. The CDR3 runs 14 residues. Trimming left V 3 bases short and J 2 bases short, with 9 bases between. The germline V gene has CDR1 SGHNT and CDR2 YENEEA.